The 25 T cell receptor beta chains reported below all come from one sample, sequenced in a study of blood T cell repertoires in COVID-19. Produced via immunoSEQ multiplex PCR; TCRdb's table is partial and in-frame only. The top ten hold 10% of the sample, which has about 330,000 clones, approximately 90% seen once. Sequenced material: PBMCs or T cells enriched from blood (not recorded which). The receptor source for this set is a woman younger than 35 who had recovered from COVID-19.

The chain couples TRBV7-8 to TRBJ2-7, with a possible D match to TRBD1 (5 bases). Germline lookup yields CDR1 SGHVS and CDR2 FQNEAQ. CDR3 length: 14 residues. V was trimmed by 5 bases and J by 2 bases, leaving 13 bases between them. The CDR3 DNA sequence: TGTGCCAGCAGCATCCCAGGGCTTACCTACGAGCAGTACTTC. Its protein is CASSIPGLTYEQYF. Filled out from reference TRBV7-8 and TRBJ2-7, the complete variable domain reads GAGVSQSPRYKVAKRGQDVALRCDPISGHVSLFWYQQALGQGPEFLTYFQNEAQLDKSGLPSDRFFAERPEGSVSTLKIQRTQQEDSAVYLCASSIPGLTYEQYFGPGTRLTVT.

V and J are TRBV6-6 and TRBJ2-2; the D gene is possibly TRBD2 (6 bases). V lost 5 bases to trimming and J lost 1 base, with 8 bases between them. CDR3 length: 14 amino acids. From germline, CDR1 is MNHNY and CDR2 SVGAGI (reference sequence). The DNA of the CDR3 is TGTGCCAGCAGTACCGGGGGGAACACCGGGGAGCTGTTTTTT. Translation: CASSTGGNTGELFF.

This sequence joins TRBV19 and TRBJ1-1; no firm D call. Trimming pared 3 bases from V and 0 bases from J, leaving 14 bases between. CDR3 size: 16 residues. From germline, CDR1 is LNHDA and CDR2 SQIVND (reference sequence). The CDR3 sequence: CASSILGGQMNTEAFF. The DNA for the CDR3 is TGTGCCAGTAGTATTTTGGGAGGGCAGATGAACACTGAAGCTTTCTTT.

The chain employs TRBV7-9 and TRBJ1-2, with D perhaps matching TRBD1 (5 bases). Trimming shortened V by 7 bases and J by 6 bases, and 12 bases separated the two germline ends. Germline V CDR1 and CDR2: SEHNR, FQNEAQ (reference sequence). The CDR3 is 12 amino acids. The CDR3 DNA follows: TGTGCCAGCACCCCGGGAGGGGATGGCTACACCTTC. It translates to CASTPGGDGYTF.

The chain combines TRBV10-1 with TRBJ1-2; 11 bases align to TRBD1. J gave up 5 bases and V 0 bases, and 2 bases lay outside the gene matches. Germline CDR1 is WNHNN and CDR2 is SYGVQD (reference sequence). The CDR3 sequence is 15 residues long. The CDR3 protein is CASSESRDRGYGYTF. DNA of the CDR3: TGCGCCAGCAGTGAGTCGAGGGACAGGGGGTATGGCTACACCTTC.

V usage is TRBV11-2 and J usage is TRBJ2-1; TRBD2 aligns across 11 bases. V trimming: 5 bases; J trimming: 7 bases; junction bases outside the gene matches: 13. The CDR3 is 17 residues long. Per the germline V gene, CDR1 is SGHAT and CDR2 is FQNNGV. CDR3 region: CASSLLGVAGGINEQFF. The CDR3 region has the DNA TGTGCCAGCAGCCTCCTAGGAGTAGCGGGGGGGATAAATGAGCAGTTCTTC.

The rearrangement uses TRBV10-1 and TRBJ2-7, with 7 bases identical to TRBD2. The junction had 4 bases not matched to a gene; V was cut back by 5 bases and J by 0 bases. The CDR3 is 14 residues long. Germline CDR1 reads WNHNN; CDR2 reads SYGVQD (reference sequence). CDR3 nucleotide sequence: TGCGCCAGCAGTCCAGCGGGGCTCTCCTACGAGCAGTACTTC. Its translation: CASSPAGLSYEQYF.

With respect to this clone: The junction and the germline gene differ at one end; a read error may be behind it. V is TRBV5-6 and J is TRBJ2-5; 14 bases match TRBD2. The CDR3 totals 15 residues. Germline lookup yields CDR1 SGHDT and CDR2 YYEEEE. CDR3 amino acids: CASSQWTSGRQTRYF. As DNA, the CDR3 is TGTGCCAGCAGCCAATGGACTAGCGGGAGGCAGACCCGGTACTTC.

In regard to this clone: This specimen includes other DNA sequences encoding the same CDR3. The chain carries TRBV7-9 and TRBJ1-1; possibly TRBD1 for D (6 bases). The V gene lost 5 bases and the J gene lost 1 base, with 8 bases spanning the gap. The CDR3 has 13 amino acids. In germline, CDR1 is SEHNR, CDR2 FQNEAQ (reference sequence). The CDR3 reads CASSPTGNTEAFF. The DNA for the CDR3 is TGTGCCAGCAGCCCGACAGGGAACACTGAAGCTTTCTTT.

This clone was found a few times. CDR3 DNA: TGTGCCAGCAGGGGAGGACTAGAGTCCTACGAGCAGTACTTC. Translated, it gives CASRGGLESYEQYF. This sequence joins TRBV6-5 and TRBJ2-7, with 7 bases that match TRBD2. The CDR3 contains 14 residues. CDR1 is MNHEY and CDR2 is SVGAGI in the germline V gene. The junction had 6 bases not matched to a gene; V was cut back by 6 bases and J by 1 base.

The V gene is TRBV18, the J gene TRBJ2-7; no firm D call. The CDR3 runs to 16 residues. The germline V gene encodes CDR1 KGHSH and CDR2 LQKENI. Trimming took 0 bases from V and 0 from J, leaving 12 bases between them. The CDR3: CASSPPNAISSYEQYF. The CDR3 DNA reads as TGTGCCAGCTCACCACCGAACGCTATAAGCTCCTACGAGCAGTACTTC.

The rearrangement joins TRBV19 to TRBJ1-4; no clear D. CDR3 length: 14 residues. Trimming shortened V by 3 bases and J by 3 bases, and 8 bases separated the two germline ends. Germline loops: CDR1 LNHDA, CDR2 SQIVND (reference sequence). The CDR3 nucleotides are TGTGCCAGTAGTATTATGGGCCCTAATGAAAAACTGTTTTTT. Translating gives CASSIMGPNEKLFF.

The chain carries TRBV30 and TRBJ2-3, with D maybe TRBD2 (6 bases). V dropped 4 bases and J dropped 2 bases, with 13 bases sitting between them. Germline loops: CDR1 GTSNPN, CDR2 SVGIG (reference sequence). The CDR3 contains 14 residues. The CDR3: CAWKRGLPTDTQYF. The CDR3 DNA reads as TGTGCCTGGAAAAGGGGACTCCCCACAGATACGCAGTATTTT.

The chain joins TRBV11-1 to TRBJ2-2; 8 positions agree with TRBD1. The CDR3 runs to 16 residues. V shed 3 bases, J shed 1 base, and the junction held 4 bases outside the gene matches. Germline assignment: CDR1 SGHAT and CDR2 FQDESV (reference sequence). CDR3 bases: TGTGCCAGCAGCTTCCCGGGACAGGTGAACACCGGGGAGCTGTTTTTT. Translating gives CASSFPGQVNTGELFF.

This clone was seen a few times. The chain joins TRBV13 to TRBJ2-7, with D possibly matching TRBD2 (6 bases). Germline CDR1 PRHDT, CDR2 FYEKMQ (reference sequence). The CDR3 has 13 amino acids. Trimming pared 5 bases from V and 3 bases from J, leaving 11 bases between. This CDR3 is CASSRGADYEQYF. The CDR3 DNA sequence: TGTGCCAGCAGCCGCGGGGCAGACTACGAGCAGTACTTC.

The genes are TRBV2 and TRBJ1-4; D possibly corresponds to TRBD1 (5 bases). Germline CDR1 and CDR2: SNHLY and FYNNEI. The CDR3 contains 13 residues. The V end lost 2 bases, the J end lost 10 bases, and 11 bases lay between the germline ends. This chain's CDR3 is CASSEQGDGKLFF. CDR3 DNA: TGTGCCAGCAGTGAACAGGGCGATGGAAAACTGTTTTTT.

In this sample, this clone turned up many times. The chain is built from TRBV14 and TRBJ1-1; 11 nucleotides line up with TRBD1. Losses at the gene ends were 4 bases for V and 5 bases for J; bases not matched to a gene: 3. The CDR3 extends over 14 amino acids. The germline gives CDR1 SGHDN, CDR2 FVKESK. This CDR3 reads CASSRTGGRTEAFF. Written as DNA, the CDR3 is TGTGCCAGCAGCCGGACAGGGGGCAGGACTGAAGCTTTCTTT.

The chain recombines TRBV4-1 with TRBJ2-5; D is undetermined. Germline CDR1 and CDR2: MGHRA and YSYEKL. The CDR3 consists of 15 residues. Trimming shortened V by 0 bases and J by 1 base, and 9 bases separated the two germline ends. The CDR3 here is CASSQDPPGQETQYF. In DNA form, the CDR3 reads TGCGCCAGCAGCCAAGATCCGCCGGGCCAAGAGACCCAGTACTTC.

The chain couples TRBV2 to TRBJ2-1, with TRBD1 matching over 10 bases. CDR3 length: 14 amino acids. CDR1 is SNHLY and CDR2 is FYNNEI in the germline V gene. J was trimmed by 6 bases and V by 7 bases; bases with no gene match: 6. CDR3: CASTDRGRSNEQFF. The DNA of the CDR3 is TGTGCCAGCACCGACAGGGGGCGAAGCAATGAGCAGTTCTTC.

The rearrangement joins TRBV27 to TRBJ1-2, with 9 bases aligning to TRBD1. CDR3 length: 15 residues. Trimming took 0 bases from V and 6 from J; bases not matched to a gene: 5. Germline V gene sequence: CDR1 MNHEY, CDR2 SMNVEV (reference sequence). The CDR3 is CASSLSGTGRNGYTF. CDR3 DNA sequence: TGTGCCAGCAGTTTATCGGGGACAGGGAGGAATGGCTACACCTTC.

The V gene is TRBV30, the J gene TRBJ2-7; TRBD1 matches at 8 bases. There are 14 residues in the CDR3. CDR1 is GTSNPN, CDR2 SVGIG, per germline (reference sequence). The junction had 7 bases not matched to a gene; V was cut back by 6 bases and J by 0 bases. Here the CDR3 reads CACDTGGSSYEQYF. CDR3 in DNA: TGTGCCTGTGACACAGGGGGTTCCTCCTACGAGCAGTACTTC.

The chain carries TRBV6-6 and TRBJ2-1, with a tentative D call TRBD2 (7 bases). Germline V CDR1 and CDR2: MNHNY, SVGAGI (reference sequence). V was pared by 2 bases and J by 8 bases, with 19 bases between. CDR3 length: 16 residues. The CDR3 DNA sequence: TGTGCCAGCAGTTACGGGACATATCATCGGGGGGATGAGCAGTTCTTC. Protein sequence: CASSYGTYHRGDEQFF.

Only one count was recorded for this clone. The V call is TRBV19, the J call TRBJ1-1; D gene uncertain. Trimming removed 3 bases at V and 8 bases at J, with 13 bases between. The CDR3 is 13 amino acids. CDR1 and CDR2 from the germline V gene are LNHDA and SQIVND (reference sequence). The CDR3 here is CASSMAGFTEAFF. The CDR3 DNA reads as TGTGCCAGTAGTATGGCGGGGTTTACGGAAGCTTTCTTT.

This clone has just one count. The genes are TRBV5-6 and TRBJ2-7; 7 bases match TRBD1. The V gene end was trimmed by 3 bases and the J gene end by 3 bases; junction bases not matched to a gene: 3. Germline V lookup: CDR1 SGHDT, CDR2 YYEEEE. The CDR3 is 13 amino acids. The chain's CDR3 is CASSYGTDYEQYF. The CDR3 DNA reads TGTGCCAGCAGCTATGGGACAGACTACGAGCAGTACTTC.

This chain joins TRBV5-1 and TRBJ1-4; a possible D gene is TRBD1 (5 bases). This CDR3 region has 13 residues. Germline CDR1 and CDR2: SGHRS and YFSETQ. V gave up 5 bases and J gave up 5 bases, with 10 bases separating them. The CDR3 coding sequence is TGCGCCAGCAGAGGGGCAGGGAATGAAAAACTGTTTTTT. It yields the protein CASRGAGNEKLFF.